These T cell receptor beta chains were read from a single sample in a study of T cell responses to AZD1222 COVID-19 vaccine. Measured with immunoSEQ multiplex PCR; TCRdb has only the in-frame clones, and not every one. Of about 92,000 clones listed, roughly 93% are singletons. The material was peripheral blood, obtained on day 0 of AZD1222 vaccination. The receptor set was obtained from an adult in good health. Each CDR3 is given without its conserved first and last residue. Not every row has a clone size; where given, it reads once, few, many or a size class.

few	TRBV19	ASSIRTGVSNQPQH
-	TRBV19	ASSHGGVRSNQPQH
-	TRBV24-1	ATSDRTSNTQY
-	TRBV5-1	ASSLDGNTGELF
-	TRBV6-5	ASSPDSLLGDTQY
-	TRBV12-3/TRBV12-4	ASRGTGGLEQY
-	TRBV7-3	ASSLGAGLNNEQF
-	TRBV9	ASSVGQDRGIYEQY
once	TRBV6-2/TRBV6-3	ASSPVGQGLATNEKLF
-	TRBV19	ASSNPRGGYT